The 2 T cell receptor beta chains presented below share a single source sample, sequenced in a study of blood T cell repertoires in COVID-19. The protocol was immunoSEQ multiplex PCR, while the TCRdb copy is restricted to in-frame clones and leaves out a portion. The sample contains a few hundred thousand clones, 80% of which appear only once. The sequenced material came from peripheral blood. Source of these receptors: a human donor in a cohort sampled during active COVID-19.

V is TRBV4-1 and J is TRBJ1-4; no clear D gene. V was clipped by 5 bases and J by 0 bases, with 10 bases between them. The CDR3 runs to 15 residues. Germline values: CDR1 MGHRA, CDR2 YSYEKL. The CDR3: CASSDRHPTNEKLFF. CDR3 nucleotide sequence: TGCGCCAGCAGCGATCGACATCCAACTAATGAAAAACTGTTTTTT.

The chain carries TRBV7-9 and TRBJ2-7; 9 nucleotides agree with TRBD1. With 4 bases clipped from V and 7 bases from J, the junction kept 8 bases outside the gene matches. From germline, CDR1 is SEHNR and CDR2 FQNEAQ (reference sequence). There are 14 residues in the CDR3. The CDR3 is CASSWGQGPPEQYF. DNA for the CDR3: TGTGCCAGCAGCTGGGGACAGGGCCCTCCGGAGCAGTACTTC. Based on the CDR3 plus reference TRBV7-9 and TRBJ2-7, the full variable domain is DTGVSQNPRHKITKRGQNVTFRCDPISEHNRLYWYRQTLGQGPEFLTYFQNEAQLEKSRLLSDRFSAERPKGSFSTLEIQRTEQGDSAMYLCASSWGQGPPEQYFGPGTRLTVT.